Given below is one TCR beta chain in context. What it binds is not known. The data belong to a study of blood T cells in healthy people across ages. Study details: In model experiments, template switching was able to capture about one barcoded beta molecule for every two T cells that were present.

A second PCR, run for about 7 to 11 cycles, used a sample-barcoded 5' primer plus a J-beta primer mix. Each CDR3 protein gets one entry after TCRdb re-called the 5' RACE reads with MiXCR. The sample comprises roughly 790,000 distinct CDR3 sequences, 40% to 45% of which are singletons, and more than 20% rests with the top ten. Collection of ten milliliters of peripheral blood was performed for each donor. A minimum of 6 micrograms of total RNA was extracted per sample. The CDR3 covers 15 residues. Deletions cut 5 bases from V and 0 bases from J, with 13 bases between. Germline V gene lookup returns CDR1 MNHEY and CDR2 SVGEGT. Study observations and caveats: Donors of long life had a larger count of naive CD4+ cells and greater diversity than aged donors.

The TCR sequence derives from a woman aged 55-70 years in good health. Sequenced input: blood. This chain uses TRBV6-2 or TRBV6-3 with TRBJ1-2; no clear D gene. CDR3 residues: CASSRQVLPNYGYTF. The CDR3 DNA sequence: TGTGCCAGCAGTCGCCAAGTTCTACCTAACTATGGCTACACCTTC.